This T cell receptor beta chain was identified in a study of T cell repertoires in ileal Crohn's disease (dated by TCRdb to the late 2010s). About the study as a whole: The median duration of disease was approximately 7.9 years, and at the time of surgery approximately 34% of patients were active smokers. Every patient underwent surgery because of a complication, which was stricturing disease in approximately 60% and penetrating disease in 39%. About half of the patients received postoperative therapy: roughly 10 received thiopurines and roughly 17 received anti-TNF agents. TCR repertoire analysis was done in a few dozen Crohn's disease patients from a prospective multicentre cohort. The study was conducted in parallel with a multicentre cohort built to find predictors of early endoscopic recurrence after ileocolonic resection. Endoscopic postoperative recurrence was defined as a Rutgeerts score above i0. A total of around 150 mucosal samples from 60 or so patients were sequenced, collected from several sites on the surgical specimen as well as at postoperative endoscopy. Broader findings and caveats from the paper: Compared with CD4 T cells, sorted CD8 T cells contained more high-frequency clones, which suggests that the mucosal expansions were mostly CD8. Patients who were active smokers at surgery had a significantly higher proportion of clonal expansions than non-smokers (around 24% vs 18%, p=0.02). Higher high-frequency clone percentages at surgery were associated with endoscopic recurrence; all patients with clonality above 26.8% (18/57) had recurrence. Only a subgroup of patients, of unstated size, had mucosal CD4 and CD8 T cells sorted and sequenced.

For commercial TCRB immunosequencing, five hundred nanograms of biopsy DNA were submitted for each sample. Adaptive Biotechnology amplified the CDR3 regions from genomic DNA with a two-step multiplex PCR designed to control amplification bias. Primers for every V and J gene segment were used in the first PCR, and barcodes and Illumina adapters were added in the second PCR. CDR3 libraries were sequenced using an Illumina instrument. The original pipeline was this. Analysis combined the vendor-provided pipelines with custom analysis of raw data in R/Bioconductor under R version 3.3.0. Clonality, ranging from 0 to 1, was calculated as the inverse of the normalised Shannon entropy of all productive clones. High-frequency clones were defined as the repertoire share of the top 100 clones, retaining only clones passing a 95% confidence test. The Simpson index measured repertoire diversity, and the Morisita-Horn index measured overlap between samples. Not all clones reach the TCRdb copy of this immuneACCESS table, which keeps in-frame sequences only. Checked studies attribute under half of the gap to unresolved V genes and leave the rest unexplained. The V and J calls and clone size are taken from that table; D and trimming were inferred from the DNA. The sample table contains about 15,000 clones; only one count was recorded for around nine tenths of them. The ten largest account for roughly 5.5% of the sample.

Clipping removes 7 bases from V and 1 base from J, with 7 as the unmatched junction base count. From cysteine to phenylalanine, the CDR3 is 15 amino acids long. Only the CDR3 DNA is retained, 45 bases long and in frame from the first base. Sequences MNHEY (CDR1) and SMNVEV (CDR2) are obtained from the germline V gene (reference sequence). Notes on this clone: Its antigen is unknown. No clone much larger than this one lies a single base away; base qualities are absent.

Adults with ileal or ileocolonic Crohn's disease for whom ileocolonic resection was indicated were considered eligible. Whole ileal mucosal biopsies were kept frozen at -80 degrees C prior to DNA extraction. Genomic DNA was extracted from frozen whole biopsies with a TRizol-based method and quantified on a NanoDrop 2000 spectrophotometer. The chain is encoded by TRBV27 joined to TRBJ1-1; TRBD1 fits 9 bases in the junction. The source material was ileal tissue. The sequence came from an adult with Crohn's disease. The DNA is TGTGCCAGCACTCGGACAGGGGCGGGGAACACTGAAGCTTTCTTT. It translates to CASTRTGAGNTEAFF.